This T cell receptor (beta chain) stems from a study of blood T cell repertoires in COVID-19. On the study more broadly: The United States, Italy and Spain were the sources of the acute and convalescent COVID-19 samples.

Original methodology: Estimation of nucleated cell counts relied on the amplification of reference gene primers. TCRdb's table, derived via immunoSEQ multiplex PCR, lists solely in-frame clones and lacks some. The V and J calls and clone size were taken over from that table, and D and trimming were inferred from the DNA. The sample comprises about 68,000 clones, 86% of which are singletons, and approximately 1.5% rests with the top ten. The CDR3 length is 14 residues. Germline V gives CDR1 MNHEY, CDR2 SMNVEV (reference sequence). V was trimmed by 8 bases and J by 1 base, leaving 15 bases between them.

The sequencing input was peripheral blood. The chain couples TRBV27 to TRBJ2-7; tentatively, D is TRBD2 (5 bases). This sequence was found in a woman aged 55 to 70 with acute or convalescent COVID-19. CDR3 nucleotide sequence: TGTGCCAGCGTCCTTTTATGGACTTCCTACGAGCAGTACTTC. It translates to CASVLLWTSYEQYF.